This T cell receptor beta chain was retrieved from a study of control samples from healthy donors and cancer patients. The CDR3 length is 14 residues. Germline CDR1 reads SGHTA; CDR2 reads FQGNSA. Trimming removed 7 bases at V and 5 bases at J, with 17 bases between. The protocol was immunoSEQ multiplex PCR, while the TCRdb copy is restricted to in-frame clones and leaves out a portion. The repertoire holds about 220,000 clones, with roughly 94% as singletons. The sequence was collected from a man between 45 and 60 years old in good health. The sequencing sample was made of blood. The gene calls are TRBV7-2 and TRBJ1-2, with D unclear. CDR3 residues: CASNSRTATYGYTF. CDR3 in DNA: TGTGCCAGCAACTCTCGTACAGCAACGTATGGCTACACCTTC.